This T cell receptor beta chain was obtained from a study of blood T cell repertoires in COVID-19. Methods used by the authors: Reference gene primer amplification in the assay estimated nucleated cell counts. Clones were read by immunoSEQ multiplex PCR, and TCRdb kept only the in-frame ones, dropping some. That table furnishes V, J and clone size, whereas the DNA furnished D and trimming. This table holds about 400,000 clones, about 90% found once. The length of the CDR3 is 11 residues. Between the trimmed V and J ends, which lost 4 bases and 12 bases, there was a span of 10 bases. Germline V gene data show CDR1 as LGHDT and CDR2 as YNNKEL (reference sequence).

The chain recombines TRBV3-1 (or the pseudogene TRBV3-2) with TRBJ2-1, with TRBD2 as a possible D gene (6 bases). The TCR was taken from a woman under 40 who had recovered from COVID-19. Sequenced: PBMCs or T cells enriched from blood (not recorded which). CDR3 sequence (DNA): TGTGCCAGCAGCCTCCGGGACTTGCAGTTCTTC. Its translation: CASSLRDLQFF.